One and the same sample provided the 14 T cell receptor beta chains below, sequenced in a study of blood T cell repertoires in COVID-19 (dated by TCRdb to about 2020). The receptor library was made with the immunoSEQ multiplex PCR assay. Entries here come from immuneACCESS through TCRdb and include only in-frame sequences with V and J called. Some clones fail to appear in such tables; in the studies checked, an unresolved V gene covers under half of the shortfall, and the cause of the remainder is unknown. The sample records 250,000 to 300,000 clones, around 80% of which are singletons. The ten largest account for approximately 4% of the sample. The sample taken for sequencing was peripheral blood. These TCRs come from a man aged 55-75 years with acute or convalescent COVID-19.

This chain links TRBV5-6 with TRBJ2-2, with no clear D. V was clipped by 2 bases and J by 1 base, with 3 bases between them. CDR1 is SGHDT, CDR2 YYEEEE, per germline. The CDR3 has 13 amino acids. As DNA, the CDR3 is TGTGCCAGCAGCTTCTTGAACACCGGGGAGCTGTTTTTT. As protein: CASSFLNTGELFF.

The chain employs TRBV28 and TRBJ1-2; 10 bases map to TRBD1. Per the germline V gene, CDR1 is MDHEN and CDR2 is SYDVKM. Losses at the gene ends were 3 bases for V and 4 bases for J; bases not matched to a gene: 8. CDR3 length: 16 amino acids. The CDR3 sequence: CASSLPDRDRGYGYTF. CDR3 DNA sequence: TGTGCCAGCAGTTTGCCGGACCGGGACAGGGGCTATGGCTACACCTTC.

Here the CDR3 DNA reads TGTGCCAGCAGTTACTCCGGCGGGGGGTTTAGGAATGAGCAGTTCTTC. Its translation is CASSYSGGGFRNEQFF. The chain carries TRBV6-2 or TRBV6-3 and TRBJ2-1, with 8 bases aligning to TRBD2. Per germline, CDR1 MNHEY and CDR2 SVGEGT. This CDR3 has 16 residues. The J segment lost 7 bases and the V segment lost 0 bases, leaving 8 bases of the junction unmatched.

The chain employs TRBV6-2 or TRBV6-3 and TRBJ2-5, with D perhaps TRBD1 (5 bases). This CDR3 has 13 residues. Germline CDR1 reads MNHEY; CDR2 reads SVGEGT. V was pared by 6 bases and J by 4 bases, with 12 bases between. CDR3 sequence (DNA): TGTGCCAGCAGGCCTGGGCAGGGAGAGACCCAGTACTTC. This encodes CASRPGQGETQYF.

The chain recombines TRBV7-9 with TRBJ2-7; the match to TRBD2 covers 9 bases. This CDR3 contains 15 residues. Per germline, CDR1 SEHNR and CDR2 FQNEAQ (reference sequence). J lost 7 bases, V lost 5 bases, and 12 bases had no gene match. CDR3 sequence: CASSLGGGRAKEQYF. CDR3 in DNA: TGTGCCAGCAGCCTGGGGGGCGGGAGGGCCAAAGAGCAGTACTTC.

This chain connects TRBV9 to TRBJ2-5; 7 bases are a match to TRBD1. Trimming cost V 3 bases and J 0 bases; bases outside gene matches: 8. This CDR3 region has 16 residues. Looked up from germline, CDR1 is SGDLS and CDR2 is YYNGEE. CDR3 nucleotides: TGTGCCAGCAGCGGTGGGGACAGACGCGACCAAGAGACCCAGTACTTC. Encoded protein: CASSGGDRRDQETQYF. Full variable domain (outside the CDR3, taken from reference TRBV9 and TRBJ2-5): DSGVTQTPKHLITATGQRVTLRCSPRSGDLSVYWYQQSLDQGLQFLIQYYNGEERAKGNILERFSAQQFPDLHSELNLSSLELGDSALYFCASSGGDRRDQETQYFGPGTRLLVL.

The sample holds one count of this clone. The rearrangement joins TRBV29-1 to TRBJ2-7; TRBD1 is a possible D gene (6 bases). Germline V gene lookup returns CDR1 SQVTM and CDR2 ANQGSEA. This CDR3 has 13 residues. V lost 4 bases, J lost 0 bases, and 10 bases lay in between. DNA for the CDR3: TGCAGCGTTGCAGGACAGACCTCCTACGAGCAGTACTTC. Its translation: CSVAGQTSYEQYF.

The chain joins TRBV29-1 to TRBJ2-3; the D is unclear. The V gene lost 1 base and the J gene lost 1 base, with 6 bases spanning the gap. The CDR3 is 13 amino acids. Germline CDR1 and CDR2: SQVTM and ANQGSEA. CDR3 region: CSVEGSGTDTQYF. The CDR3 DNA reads TGCAGCGTTGAAGGGAGCGGCACAGATACGCAGTATTTT.

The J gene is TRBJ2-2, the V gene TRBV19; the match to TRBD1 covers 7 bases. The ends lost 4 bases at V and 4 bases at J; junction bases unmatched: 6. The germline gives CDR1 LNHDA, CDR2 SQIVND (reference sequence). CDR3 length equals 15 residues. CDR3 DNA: TGTGCCAGTAGTACTGACAGGGCTTTCACCGGGGAGCTGTTTTTT. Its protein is CASSTDRAFTGELFF.

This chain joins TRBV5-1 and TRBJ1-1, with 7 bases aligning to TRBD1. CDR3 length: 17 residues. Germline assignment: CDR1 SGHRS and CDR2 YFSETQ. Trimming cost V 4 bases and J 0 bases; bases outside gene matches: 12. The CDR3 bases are TGCGCCAGCAGCGAAACTGGGACAGCCTTTATGAACACTGAAGCTTTCTTT. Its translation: CASSETGTAFMNTEAFF.

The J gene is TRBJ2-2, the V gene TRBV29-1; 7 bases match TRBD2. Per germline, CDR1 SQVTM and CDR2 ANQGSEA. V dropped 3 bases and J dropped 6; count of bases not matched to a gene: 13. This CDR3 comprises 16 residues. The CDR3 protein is CSVDLRREGRSGELFF. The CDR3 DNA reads TGCAGCGTTGATCTAAGGAGGGAGGGCCGATCCGGGGAGCTGTTTTTT.

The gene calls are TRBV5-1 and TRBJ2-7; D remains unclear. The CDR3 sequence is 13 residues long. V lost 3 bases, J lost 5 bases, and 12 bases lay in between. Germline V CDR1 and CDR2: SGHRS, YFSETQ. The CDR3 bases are TGCGCCAGCAGCTGGGCGACCGCAAACGAGCAGTACTTC. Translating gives CASSWATANEQYF.

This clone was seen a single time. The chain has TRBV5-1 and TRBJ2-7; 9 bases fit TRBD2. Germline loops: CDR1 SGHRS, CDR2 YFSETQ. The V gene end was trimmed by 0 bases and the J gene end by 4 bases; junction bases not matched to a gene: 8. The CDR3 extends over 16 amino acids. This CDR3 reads CASSLAASGTRYEQYF. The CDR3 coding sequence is TGCGCCAGCAGCTTGGCGGCTAGCGGGACCCGTTACGAGCAGTACTTC.

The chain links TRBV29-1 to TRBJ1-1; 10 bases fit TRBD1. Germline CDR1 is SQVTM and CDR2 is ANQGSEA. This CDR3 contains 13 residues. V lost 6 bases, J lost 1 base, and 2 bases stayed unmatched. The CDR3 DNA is TGCAGCGTCCGGGACAGGGGGAACACTGAAGCTTTCTTT. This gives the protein CSVRDRGNTEAFF. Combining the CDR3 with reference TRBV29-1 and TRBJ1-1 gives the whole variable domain SAVISQKPSRDICQRGTSLTIQCQVDSQVTMMFWYRQQPGQSLTLIATANQGSEATYESGFVIDKFPISRPNLTFSTLTVSNMSPEDSSIYLCSVRDRGNTEAFFGQGTRLTVV.